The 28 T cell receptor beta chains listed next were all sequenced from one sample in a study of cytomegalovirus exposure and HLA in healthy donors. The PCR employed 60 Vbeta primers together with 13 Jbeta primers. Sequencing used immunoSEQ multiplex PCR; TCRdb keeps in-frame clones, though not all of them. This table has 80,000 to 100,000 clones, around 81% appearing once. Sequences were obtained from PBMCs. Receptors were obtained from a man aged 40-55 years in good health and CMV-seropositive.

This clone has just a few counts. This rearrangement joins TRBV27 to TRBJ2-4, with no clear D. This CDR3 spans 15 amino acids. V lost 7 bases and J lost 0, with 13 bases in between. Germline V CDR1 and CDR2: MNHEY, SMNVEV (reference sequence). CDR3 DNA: TGTGCCAGCAAAGCCTCCGCCTTAGCCAAAAACATTCAGTACTTC. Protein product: CASKASALAKNIQYF.

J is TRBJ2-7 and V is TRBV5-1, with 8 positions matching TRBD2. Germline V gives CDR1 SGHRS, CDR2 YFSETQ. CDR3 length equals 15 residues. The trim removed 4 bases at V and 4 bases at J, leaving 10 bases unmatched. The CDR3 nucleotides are TGCGCCAGCAGCCCCGCCGGGACTAGTCTGTACGAGCAGTACTTC. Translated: CASSPAGTSLYEQYF. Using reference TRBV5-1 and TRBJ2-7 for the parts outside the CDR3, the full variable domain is KAGVTQTPRYLIKTRGQQVTLSCSPISGHRSVSWYQQTPGQGLQFLFEYFSETQRNKGNFPGRFSGRQFSNSRSEMNVSTLELGDSALYLCASSPAGTSLYEQYFGPGTRLTVT.

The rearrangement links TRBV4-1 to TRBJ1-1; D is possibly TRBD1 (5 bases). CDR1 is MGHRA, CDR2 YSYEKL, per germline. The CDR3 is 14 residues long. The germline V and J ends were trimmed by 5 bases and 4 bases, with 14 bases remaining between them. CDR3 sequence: CASSAGRGTTEAFF. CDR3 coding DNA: TGCGCCAGCAGCGCAGGTCGGGGGACCACTGAAGCTTTCTTT.

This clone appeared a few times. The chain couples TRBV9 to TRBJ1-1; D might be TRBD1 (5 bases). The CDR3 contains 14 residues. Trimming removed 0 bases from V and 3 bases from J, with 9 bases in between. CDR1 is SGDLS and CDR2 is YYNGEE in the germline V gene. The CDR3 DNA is TGTGCCAGCAGCGTAGAAGTCAGGGACACTGAAGCTTTCTTT. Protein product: CASSVEVRDTEAFF.

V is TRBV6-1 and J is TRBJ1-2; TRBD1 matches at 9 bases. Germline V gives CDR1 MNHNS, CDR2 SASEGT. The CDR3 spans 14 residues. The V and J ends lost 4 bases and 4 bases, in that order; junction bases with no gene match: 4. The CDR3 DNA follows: TGTGCCAGCAGTGCCGGACAGGGGCGCTATGGCTACACCTTC. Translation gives CASSAGQGRYGYTF.

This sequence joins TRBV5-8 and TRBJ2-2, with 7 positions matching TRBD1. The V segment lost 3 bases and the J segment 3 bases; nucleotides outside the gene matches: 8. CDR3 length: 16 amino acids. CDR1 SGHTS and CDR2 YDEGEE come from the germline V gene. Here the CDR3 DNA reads TGTGCCAGCAGCTCCAAGACAGGGTTTGACACCGGGGAGCTGTTTTTT. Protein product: CASSSKTGFDTGELFF.

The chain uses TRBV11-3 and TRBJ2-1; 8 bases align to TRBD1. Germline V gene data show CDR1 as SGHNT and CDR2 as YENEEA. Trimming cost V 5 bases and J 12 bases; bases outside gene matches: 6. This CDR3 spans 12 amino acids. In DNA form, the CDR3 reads TGTGCCAGCAGCCTCGACAGGGGAAGGCAGTTCTTC. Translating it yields CASSLDRGRQFF. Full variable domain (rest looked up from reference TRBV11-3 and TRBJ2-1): EAGVVQSPRYKIIEKKQPVAFWCNPISGHNTLYWYLQNLGQGPELLIRYENEEAVDDSQLPKDRFSAERLKGVDSTLKIQPAELGDSAVYLCASSLDRGRQFFGPGTRLTVL.

The CDR3 region is CASSAGDNAEAFF. DNA of the CDR3: TGTGCCAGCAGCGCCGGGGATAACGCTGAAGCTTTCTTT. The chain is built from TRBV2 and TRBJ1-1; D uncertain. The length of the CDR3 is 13 residues. The V and J ends lost 6 bases and 6 bases respectively, with 14 bases between them. The germline V gene encodes CDR1 SNHLY and CDR2 FYNNEI.

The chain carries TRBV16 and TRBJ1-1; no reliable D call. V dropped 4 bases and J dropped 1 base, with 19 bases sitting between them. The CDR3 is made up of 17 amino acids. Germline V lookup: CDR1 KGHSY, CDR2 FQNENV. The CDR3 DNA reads TGTGCCAGCAGCCCTTTTTCAGGCCAGACTACGAACACTGAAGCTTTCTTT. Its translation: CASSPFSGQTTNTEAFF.

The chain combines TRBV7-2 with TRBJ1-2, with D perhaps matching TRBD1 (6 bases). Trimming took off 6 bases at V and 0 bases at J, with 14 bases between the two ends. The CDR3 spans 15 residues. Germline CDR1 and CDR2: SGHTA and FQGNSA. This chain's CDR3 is CASSFYRASNYGYTF. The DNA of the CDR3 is TGTGCCAGCAGTTTTTACAGGGCCTCTAACTATGGCTACACCTTC.

CDR3 nucleotide sequence: TGTGCCAGCAGCCAAGATCCCCTCCGGGGGGGCGGAGATACGCAGTATTTT. It translates to CASSQDPLRGGGDTQYF. The genes are TRBV4-2 and TRBJ2-3; 8 bases agree with TRBD2. Germline assignment: CDR1 LGHNA and CDR2 YNFKEQ. This CDR3 is built from 17 residues. J lost 5 bases, V lost 0 bases, and 10 bases had no gene match.

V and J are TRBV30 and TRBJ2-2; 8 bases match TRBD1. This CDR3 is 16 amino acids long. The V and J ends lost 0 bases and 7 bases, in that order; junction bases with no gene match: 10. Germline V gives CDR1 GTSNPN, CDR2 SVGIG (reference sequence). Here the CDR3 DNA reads TGTGCCTGGAGTGTACCGGGCAGGGGGCTGTTCGGGGAGCTGTTTTTT. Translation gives CAWSVPGRGLFGELFF. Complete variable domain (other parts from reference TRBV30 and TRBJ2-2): SQTIHQWPATLVQPVGSPLSLECTVEGTSNPNLYWYRQAAGRGLQLLFYSVGIGQISSEVPQNLSASRPQDRQFILSSKKLLLSDSGFYLCAWSVPGRGLFGELFFGEGSRLTVL.

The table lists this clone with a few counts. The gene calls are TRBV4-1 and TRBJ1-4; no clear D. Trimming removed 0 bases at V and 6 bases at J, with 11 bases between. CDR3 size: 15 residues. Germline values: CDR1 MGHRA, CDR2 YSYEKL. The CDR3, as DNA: TGCGCCAGCAGCCAAGATACCGGGGTGGATGAAAAACTGTTTTTT. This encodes CASSQDTGVDEKLFF.

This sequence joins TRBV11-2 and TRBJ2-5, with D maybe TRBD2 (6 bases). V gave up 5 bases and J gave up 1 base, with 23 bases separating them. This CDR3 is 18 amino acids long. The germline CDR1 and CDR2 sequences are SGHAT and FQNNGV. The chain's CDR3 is CASSMRRGWDEAQETQYF. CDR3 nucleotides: TGTGCCAGCAGCATGCGCCGGGGGTGGGATGAGGCCCAAGAGACCCAGTACTTC.

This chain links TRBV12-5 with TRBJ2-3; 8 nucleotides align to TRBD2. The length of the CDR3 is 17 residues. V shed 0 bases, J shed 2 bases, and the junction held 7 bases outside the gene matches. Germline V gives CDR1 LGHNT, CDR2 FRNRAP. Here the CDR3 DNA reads TGTGCTAGTGGTTTGGTAGTACGTAGCGGGGTCACAGATACGCAGTATTTT. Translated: CASGLVVRSGVTDTQYF.

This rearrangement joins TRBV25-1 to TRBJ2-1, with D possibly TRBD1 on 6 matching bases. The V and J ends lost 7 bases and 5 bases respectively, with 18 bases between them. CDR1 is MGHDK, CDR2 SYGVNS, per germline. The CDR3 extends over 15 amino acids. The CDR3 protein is CASIASGHRHNEQFF. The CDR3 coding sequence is TGTGCCAGCATAGCCTCGGGACACCGGCACAATGAGCAGTTCTTC.

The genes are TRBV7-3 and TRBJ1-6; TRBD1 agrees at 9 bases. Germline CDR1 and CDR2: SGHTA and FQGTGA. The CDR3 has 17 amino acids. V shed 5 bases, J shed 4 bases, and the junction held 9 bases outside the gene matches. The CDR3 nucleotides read TGTGCCAGCAGCCGATCCGGGACAGGGACATATAATTCACCCCTCCACTTT. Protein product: CASSRSGTGTYNSPLHF.

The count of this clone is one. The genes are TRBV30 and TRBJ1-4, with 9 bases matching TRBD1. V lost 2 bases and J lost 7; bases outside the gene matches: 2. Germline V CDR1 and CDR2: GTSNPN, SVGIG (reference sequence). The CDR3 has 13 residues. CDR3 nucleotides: TGTGCCTGGAGTCCGGACAGGGGTGAAAAACTGTTTTTT. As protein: CAWSPDRGEKLFF.

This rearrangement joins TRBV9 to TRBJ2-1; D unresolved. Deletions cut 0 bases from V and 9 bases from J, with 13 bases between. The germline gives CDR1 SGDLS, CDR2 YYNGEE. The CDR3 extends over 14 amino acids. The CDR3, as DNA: TGTGCCAGCAGCGTAGCTCCTCCCCCGAGTGAGCAGTTCTTC. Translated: CASSVAPPPSEQFF.

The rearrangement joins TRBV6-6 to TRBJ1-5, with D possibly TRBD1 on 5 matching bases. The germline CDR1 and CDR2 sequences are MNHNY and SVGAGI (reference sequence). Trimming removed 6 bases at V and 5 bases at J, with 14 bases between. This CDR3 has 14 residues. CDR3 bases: TGTGCCAGCAGCCACACGGGGGTTTATCAGCCCCAGCATTTT. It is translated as CASSHTGVYQPQHF.

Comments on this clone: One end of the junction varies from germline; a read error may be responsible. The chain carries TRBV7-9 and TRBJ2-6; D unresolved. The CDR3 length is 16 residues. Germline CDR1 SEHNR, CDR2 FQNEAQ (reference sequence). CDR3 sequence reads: CSSRVGLISGANVLTF. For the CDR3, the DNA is TGTTCCAGCAGAGTGGGCCTCATCTCTGGGGCCAACGTCCTGACTTTC.

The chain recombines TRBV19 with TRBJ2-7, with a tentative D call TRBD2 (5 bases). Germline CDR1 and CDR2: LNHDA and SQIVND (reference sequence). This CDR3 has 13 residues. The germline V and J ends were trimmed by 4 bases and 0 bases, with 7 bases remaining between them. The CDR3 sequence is CASSREISYEQYF. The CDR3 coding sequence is TGTGCCAGTAGTAGGGAGATCTCCTACGAGCAGTACTTC.

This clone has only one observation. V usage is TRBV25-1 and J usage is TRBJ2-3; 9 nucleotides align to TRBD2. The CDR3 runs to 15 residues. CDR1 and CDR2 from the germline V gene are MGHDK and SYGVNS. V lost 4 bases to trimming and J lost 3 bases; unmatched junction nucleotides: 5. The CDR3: CASSATSGTTDTQYF. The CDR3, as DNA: TGTGCCAGCAGTGCGACTAGCGGTACGACAGATACGCAGTATTTT.

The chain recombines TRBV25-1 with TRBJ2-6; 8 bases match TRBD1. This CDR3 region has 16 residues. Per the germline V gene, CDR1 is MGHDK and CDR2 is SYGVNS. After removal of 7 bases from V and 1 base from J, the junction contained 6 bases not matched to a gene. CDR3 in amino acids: CASTGQGSSGANVLTF. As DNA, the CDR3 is TGTGCCAGCACCGGACAGGGATCTTCTGGGGCCAACGTCCTGACTTTC.

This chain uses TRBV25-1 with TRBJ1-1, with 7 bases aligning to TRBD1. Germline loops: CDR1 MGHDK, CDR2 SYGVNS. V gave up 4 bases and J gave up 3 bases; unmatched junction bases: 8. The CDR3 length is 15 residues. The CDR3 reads CASSVLYRGYTEAFF. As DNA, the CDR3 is TGTGCCAGCAGTGTCCTTTACAGGGGATACACTGAAGCTTTCTTT. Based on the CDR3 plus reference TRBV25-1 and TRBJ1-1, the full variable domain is EADIYQTPRYLVIGTGKKITLECSQTMGHDKMYWYQQDPGMELHLIHYSYGVNSTEKGDLSSESTVSRIRTEHFPLTLESARPSHTSQYLCASSVLYRGYTEAFFGQGTRLTVV.

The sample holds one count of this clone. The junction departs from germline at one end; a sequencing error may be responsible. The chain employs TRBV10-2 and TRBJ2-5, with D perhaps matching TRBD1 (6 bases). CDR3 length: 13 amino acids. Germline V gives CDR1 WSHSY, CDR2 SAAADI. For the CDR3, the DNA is TGCGCCAGCCTAGGACAGCTACAAGAGGCCCAGTACTTC. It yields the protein CASLGQLQEAQYF.

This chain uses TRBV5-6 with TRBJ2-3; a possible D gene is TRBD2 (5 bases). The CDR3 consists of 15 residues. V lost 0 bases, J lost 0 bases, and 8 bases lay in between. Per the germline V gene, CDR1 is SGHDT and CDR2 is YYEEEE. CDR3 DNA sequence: TGTGCCAGCAGCTTGGGCGGGCCTAGCACAGATACGCAGTATTTT. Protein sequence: CASSLGGPSTDTQYF.

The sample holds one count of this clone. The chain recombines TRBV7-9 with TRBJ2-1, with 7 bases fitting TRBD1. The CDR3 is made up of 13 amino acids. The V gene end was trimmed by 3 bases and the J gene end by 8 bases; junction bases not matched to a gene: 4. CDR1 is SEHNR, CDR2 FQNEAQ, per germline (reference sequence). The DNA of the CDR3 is TGTGCCAGCAGCTTGGACAGGTACGATGAGCAGTTCTTC. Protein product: CASSLDRYDEQFF.